A selection of T cell receptor beta chains follows, all from one sample in a study of cytomegalovirus exposure and HLA in healthy donors. Clones were sequenced by immunoSEQ multiplex PCR, and TCRdb holds only the in-frame ones, with some missing. The data hold nearly 110,000 clones, with 74% observed a single time. Sequenced material: PBMCs. The receptors come from a woman between 40 and 55 years old in good health and CMV-seropositive. Both conserved end residues are part of each CDR3. The D gene is left open where the match is weak. Clone size, where shown, is once, few, many, or a class for clones that have expanded.

- TRBJ2-1 TRBV20-1 - CSARNSEQFF TGCAGTGCTAGAAATAGTGAGCAGTTCTTC
- TRBJ1-3 TRBV30 - CAWSPVDTIYF TGTGCCTGGAGTCCAGTGGACACCATATATTTT
TRBD1 TRBJ1-2 TRBV10-3 - CAISGGQASYGYTF TGTGCCATCAGTGGGGGACAGGCTTCCTATGGCTACACCTTC
TRBD2 TRBJ2-1 TRBV5-1 - CASSLAASGGAYEQFF TGCGCCAGCAGCTTGGCCGCTAGCGGGGGGGCCTATGAGCAGTTCTTC
- TRBJ1-1 TRBV5-4 - CASSVHTRAEAFF TGTGCCAGCAGCGTCCACACTAGGGCTGAAGCTTTCTTT
TRBD2 TRBJ2-1 TRBV5-4 - CASGLAGTYNEQFF TGTGCCAGCGGACTAGCGGGGACCTACAATGAGCAGTTCTTC
TRBD1 TRBJ2-3 TRBV4-2 - CASSQGRTGPTDTQYF TGTGCCAGCAGCCAAGGGAGGACAGGGCCCACAGATACGCAGTATTTT
TRBD1 TRBJ1-2 TRBV7-2 - CASSARGRFYGYTF TGTGCCAGCAGCGCCAGGGGGCGGTTCTATGGCTACACCTTC
- TRBJ1-2 TRBV2 - CASRYGQGYGYTF TGTGCCAGTAGGTATGGCCAGGGATATGGCTACACCTTC
TRBD1 TRBJ1-5 TRBV19 - CASSTRTGEGTPQHF TGTGCCAGTAGTACGAGGACAGGGGAAGGTACGCCCCAGCATTTT
- TRBJ1-4 TRBV10-2 - CASSDREEKLFF TGCGCCAGCAGTGACAGGGAAGAAAAACTGTTTTTT
- TRBJ1-2 TRBV6-5 - CASSQYDSSNGYTF TGTGCCAGCAGTCAATACGACAGTTCCAATGGCTACACCTTC
TRBD2 TRBJ2-5 TRBV7-9 - CASRTLAGGHETQYF TGTGCCAGCAGGACACTAGCGGGGGGGCACGAGACCCAGTACTTC
TRBD1 TRBJ1-2 TRBV7-9 - CASSSRGRGHGYTF TGTGCCAGCAGCTCGCGGGGCAGGGGGCATGGCTACACCTTC
- TRBJ1-1 TRBV7-2 - CASSLSLGRDEAFF TGTGCCAGCAGCTTATCCCTCGGGAGAGATGAAGCTTTCTTT
- TRBJ1-1 TRBV7-9 - CASSPRQGNTEAFF TGTGCCAGCAGCCCTCGACAAGGGAACACTGAAGCTTTCTTT
TRBD2 TRBJ2-1 TRBV2 - CASRNRDYSSHEQFF TGTGCCAGCAGGAACCGGGACTACTCGTCCCATGAGCAGTTCTTC
- TRBJ1-3 TRBV30 once CACGEKSSGNTIYF TGTGCCTGCGGGGAGAAGAGCTCTGGAAACACCATATATTTT
- TRBJ2-7 TRBV5-6 few CASSRPGTRDEQYF TGTGCCAGCAGCCGTCCCGGGACACGGGACGAGCAGTACTTC
- TRBJ2-4 TRBV6-6 - CASSDLTLAKNIQYF TGTGCCAGCAGTGATCTAACCCTAGCCAAAAACATTCAGTACTTC
TRBD2 TRBJ2-3 TRBV11-1 - CASSLAASGGSDTQYF TGTGCCAGCAGCTTAGCGGCTAGCGGGGGCTCAGATACGCAGTATTTT